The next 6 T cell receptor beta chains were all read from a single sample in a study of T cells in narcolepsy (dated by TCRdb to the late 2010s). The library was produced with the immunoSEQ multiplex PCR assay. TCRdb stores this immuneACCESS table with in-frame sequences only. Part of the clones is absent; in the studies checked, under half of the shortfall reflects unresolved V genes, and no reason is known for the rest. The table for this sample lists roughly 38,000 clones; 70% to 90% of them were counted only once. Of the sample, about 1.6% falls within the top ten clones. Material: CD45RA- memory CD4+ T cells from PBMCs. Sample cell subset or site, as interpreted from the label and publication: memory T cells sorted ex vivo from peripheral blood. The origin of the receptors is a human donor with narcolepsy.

This CDR3 reads CASSLGASGGGEQYF. CDR3 coding DNA: TGTGCCAGCAGCTTAGGTGCTAGCGGGGGTGGGGAGCAGTACTTC. The chain links TRBV7-8 to TRBJ2-7, with TRBD2 identical over 10 bases. In germline, CDR1 is SGHVS, CDR2 FQNEAQ. V lost 1 base to trimming and J lost 7 bases; unmatched junction nucleotides: 7. The CDR3 consists of 15 residues. Based on the CDR3 plus reference TRBV7-8 and TRBJ2-7, the full variable domain is GAGVSQSPRYKVAKRGQDVALRCDPISGHVSLFWYQQALGQGPEFLTYFQNEAQLDKSGLPSDRFFAERPEGSVSTLKIQRTQQEDSAVYLCASSLGASGGGEQYFGPGTRLTVT.

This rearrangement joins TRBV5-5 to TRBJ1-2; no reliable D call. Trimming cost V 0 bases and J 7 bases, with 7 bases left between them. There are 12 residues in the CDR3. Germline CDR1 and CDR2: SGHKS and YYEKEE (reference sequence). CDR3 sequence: CASSLDGVGYTF. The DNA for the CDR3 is TGTGCCAGCAGCTTGGATGGGGTTGGCTACACCTTC.

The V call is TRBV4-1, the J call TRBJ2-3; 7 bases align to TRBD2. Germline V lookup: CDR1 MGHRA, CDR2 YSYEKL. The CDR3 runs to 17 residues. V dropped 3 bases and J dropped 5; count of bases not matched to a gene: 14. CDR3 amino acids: CASSHPVGAGVEDTQYF. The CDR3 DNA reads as TGCGCCAGCAGCCACCCAGTAGGTGCGGGGGTAGAAGATACGCAGTATTTT.

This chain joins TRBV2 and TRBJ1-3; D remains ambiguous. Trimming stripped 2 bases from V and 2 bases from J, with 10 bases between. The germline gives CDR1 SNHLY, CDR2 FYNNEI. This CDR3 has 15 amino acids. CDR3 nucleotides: TGTGCCAGCAGTGAACGTCCGGGCCCTGGAAACACCATATATTTT. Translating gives CASSERPGPGNTIYF.

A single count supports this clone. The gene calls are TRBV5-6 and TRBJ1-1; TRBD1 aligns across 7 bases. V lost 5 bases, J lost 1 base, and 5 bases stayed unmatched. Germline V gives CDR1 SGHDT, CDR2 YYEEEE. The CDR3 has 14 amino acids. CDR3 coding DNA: TGTGCCAGCAGACGCGGGACAGCGAACACTGAAGCTTTCTTT. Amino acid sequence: CASRRGTANTEAFF.

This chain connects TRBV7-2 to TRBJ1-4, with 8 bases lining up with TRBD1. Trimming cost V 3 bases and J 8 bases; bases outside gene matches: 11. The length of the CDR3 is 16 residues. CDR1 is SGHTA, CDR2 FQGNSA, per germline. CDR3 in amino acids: CASSFQGQAQGEKLFF. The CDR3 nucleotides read TGTGCCAGCAGCTTCCAGGGACAGGCCCAGGGGGAAAAACTGTTTTTT.